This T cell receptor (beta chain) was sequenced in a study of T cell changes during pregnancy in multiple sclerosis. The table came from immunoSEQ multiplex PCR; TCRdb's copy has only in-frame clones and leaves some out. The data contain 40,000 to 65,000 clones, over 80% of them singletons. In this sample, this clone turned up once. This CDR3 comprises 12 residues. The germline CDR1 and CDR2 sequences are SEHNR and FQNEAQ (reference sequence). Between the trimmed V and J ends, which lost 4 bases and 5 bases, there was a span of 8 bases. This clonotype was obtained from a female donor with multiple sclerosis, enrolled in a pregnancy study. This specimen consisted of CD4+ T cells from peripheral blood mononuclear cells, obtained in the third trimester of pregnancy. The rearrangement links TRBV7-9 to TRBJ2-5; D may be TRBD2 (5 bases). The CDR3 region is CASSWTGETQYF. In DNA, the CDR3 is TGTGCCAGCAGCTGGACTGGGGAGACCCAGTACTTC.